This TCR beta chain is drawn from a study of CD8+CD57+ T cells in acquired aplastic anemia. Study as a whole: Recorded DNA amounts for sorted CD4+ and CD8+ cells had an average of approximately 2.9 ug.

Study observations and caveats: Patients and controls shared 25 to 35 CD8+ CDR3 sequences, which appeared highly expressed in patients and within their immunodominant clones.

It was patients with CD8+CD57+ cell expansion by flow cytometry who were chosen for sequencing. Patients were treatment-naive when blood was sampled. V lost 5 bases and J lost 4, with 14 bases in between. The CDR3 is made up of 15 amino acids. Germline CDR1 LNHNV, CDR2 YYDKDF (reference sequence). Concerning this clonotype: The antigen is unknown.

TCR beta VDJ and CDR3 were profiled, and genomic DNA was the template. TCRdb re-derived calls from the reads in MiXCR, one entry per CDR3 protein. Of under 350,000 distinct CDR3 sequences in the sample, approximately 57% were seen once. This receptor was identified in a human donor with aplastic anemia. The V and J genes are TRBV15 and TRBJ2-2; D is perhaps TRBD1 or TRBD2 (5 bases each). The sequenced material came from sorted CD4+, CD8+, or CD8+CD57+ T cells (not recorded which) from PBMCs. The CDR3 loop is CATSGRVGVTGELFF. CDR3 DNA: TGTGCCACCAGCGGAAGGGTGGGGGTCACCGGGGAGCTGTTTTTT.